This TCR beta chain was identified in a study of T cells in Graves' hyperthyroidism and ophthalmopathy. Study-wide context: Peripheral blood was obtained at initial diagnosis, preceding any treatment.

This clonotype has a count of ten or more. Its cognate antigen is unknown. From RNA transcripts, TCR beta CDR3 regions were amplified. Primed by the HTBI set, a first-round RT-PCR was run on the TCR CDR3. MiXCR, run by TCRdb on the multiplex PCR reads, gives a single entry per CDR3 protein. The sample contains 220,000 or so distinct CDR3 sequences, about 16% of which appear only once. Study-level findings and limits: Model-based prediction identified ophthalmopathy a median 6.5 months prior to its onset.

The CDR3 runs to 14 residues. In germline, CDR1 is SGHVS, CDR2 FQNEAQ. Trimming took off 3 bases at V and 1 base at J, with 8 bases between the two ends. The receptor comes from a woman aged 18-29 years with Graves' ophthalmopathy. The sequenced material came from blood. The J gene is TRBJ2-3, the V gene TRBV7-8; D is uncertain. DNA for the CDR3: TGTGCCAGCAGCTTGGAAATTGGCACAGATACGCAGTATTTT. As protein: CASSLEIGTDTQYF.